These T cell receptor beta chains were read from a single sample in a study of T cell responses to AZD1222 COVID-19 vaccine. Sequenced by immunoSEQ multiplex PCR; TCRdb stores in-frame clones only, minus some. The sample yields over 50,000 clones, about 81% seen once. This specimen was peripheral blood, taken 28 days after the second AZD1222 dose. The receptors stem from an adult who received the AZD1222 COVID-19 vaccine. Both conserved end residues are part of each CDR3. The order of the fields is CDR3 DNA, CDR3 protein, J gene, CDR3 length, V gene, D gene, clone size. A D gene is named only where the DNA matches it firmly. The listing skips clone size in some rows; elsewhere it reads once, few, many or a size class.

TGTGCCAGCAGCTTAGCGGGGGGGAACATTCAGTACTTC CASSLAGGNIQYF TRBJ2-4 13 TRBV11-2 TRBD2 NA
TGTGCCAGCAGTTTAGTCTGGGGCCACGAGCAGTACTTC CASSLVWGHEQYF TRBJ2-7 13 TRBV12-3/TRBV12-4 NA NA
TGTGCCAGCAGCCAACAGGGAGGGAACACCGGGGAGCTGTTTTTT CASSQQGGNTGELFF TRBJ2-2 15 TRBV5-6 NA few
TGTGCCAGCGGCTTCCAGGGGGCCGTGAACACTGAAGCTTTCTTT CASGFQGAVNTEAFF TRBJ1-1 15 TRBV6-5 TRBD1 NA
TGTGCCAGCACCAGACAGGGTAGGAATTCACCCCTCCACTTT CASTRQGRNSPLHF TRBJ1-6 14 TRBV6-5 TRBD1 NA
TGCGCCACCCGGACAGAAACTAATGAAAAACTGTTTTTT CATRTETNEKLFF TRBJ1-4 13 TRBV5-1 NA NA
TGTGCCAGCAGACAGGGACAGCGACATGAAAAACTGTTTTTT CASRQGQRHEKLFF TRBJ1-4 14 TRBV28 TRBD1 NA
TGTGCTAGTGGTTTGGCCATCTACGAGCAGTACTTC CASGLAIYEQYF TRBJ2-7 12 TRBV12-5 NA NA
TGTGCCAGCAGCTGGGGTGCTAGCGGGAGCTCCTACGAGCAGTACTTC CASSWGASGSSYEQYF TRBJ2-7 16 TRBV5-4 TRBD2 NA
TGTGCCAGTAGTACAAGTGCTTGGGAGCAGTACTTC CASSTSAWEQYF TRBJ2-7 12 TRBV19 NA NA
TGTGCCAGCAGTGAAGCGCGCCTGGAGAAGCAGTTCTTC CASSEARLEKQFF TRBJ2-1 13 TRBV2 NA NA
TGTGCCAGTAGTATAGGTGGCGGGAGGGCCCCCGGGGAGCTGTTTTTT CASSIGGGRAPGELFF TRBJ2-2 16 TRBV19 TRBD2 NA
TGTGCCAGCAGCCCAAGGACAGGGGTCCACGAGCAGTACTTC CASSPRTGVHEQYF TRBJ2-7 14 TRBV7-8 TRBD1 NA
TGTGCCATCACGCAGTACCTTAACACCGGGGAGCTGTTTTTT CAITQYLNTGELFF TRBJ2-2 14 TRBV10-3 NA NA